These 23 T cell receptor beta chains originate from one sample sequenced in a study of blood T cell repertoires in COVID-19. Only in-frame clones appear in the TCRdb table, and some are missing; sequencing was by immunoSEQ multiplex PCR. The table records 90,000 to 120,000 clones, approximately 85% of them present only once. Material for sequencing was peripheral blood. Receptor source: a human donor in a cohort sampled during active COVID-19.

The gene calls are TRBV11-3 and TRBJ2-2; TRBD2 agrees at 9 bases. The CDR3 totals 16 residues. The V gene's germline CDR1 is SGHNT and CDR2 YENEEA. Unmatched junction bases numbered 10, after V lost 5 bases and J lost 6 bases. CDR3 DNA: TGTGCCAGCAGCCCCAAGGCGGGAGGGACCCCCGGGGAGCTGTTTTTT. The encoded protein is CASSPKAGGTPGELFF.

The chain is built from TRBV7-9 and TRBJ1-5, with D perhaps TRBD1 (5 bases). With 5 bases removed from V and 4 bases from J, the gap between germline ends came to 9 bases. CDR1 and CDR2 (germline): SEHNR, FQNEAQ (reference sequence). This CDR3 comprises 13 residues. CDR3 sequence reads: CASSPTGNQPQHF. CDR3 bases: TGTGCCAGCAGCCCAACAGGAAATCAGCCCCAGCATTTT.

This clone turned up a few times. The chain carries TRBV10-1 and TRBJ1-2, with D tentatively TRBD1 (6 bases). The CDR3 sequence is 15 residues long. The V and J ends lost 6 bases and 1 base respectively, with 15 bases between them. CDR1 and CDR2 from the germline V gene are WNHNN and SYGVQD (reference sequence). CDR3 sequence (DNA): TGCGCCAGCAGACTGGGGGCGGACGTTAACTATGGCTACACCTTC. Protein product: CASRLGADVNYGYTF.

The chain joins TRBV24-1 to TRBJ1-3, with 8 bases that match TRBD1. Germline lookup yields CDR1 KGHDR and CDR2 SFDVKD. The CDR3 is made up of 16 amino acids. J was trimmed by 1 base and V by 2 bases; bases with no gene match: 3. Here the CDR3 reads CATSDSRQGSGNTIYF. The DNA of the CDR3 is TGTGCCACCAGTGATTCGAGACAGGGGTCTGGAAACACCATATATTTT.

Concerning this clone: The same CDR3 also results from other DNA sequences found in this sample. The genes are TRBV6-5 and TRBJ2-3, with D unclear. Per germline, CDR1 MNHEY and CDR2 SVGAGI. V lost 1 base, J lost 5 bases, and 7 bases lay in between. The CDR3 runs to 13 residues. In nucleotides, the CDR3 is TGTGCCAGCAGTTACTTGTCGGGAGATACGCAGTATTTT. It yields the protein CASSYLSGDTQYF.

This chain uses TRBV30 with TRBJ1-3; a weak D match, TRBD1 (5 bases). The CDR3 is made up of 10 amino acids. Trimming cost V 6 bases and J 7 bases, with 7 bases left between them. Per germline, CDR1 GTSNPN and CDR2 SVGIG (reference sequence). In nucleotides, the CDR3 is TGTGCCTGTTCAGGGAACACCATATATTTT. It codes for CACSGNTIYF.

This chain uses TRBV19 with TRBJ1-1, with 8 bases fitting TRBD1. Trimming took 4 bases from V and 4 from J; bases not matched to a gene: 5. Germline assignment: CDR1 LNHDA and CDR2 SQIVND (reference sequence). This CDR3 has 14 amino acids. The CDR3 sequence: CASSRQGKGTEAFF. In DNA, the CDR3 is TGTGCCAGTAGTAGACAGGGGAAGGGCACTGAAGCTTTCTTT.

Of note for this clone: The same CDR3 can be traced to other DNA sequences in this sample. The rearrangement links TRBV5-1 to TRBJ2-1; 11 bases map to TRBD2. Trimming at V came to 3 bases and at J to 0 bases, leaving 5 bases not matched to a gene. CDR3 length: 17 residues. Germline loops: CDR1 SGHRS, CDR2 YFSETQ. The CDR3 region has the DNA TGCGCCAGCAGCTCCCTAGCGGGAGGATCCTCCTACAATGAGCAGTTCTTC. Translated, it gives CASSSLAGGSSYNEQFF.

The CDR3 DNA reads as TGCAGTCCCCACTCTGGAGAGACCCAGTACTTC. This sequence encodes CSPHSGETQYF. The chain links TRBV20-1 to TRBJ2-5; no definite D call. The CDR3 is 11 amino acids. Trimming shortened V by 8 bases and J by 4 bases, and 11 bases separated the two germline ends. Germline V gene sequence: CDR1 DFQATT, CDR2 SNEGSKA (reference sequence).

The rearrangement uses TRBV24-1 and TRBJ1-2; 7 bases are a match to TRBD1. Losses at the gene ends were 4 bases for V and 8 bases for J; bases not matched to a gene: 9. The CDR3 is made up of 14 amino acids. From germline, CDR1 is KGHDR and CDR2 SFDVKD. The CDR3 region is CATSDGDRVPGYTF. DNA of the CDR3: TGTGCCACCAGTGACGGCGACAGGGTACCCGGCTACACCTTC.

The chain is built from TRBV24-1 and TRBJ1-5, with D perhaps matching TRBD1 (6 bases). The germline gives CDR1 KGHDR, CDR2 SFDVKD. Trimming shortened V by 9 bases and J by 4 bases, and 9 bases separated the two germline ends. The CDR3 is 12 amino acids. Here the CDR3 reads CATQGTNQPQHF. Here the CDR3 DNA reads TGTGCCACCCAGGGGACAAATCAGCCCCAGCATTTT.

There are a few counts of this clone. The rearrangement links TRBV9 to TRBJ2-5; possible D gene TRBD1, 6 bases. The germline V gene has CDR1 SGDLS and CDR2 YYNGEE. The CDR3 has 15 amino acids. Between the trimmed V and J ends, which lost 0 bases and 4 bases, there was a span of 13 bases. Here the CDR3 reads CASSVGLGARETQYF. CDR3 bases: TGTGCCAGCAGCGTAGGGTTGGGGGCCAGAGAGACCCAGTACTTC.

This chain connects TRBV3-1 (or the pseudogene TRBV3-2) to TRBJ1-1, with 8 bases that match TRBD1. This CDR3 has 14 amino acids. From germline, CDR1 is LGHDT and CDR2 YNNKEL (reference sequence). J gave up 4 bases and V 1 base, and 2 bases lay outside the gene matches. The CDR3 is CASSQVTGGTEAFF. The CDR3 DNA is TGTGCCAGCAGCCAAGTAACAGGGGGCACTGAAGCTTTCTTT.

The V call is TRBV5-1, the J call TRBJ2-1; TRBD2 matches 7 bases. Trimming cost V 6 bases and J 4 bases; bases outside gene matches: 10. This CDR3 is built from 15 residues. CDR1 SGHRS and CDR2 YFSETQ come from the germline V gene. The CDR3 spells CASNPGGSLYNEQFF. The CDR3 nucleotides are TGCGCCAGCAACCCCGGGGGGTCTTTATACAATGAGCAGTTCTTC.

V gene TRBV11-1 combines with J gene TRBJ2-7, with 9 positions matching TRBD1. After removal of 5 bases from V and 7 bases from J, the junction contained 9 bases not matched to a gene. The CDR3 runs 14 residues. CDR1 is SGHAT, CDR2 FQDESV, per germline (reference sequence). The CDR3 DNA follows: TGTGCCAGCAGCACCGGGACAGGGTTGTGGGAGCAGTACTTC. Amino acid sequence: CASSTGTGLWEQYF.

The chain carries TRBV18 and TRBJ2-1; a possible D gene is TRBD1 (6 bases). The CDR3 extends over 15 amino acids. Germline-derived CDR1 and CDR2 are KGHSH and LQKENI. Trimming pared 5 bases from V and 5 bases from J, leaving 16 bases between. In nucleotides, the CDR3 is TGTGCCAGCTCAGGCCAACAGGGAACGAACAATGAGCAGTTCTTC. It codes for CASSGQQGTNNEQFF.

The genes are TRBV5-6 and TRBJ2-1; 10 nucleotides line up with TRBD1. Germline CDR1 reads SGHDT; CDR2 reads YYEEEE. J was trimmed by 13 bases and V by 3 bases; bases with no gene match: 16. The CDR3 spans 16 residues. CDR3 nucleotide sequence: TGTGCCAGCAGCTCGCCAGGGACAGGGGCCCCCCCGCGACAGTTCTTC. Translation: CASSSPGTGAPPRQFF.

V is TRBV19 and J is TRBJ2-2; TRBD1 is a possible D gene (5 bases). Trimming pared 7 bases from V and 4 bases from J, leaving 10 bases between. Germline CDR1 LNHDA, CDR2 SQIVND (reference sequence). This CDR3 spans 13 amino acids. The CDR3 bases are TGTGCCAGTAACGACAGTCCCACCGGGGAGCTGTTTTTT. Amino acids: CASNDSPTGELFF. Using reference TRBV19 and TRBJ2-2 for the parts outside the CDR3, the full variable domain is DGGITQSPKYLFRKEGQNVTLSCEQNLNHDAMYWYRQDPGQGLRLIYYSQIVNDFQKGDIAEGYSVSREKKESFPLTVTSAQKNPTAFYLCASNDSPTGELFFGEGSRLTVL.

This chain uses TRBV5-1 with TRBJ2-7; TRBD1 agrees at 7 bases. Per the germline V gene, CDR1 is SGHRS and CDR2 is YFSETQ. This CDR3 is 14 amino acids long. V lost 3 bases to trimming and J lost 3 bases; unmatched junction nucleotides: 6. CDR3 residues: CASSSTGPSYEQYF. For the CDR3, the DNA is TGCGCCAGCAGCTCGACAGGGCCAAGCTACGAGCAGTACTTC.

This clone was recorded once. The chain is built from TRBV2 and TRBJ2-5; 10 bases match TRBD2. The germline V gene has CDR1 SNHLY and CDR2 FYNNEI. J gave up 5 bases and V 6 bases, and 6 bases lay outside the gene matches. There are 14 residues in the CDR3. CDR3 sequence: CASRNSGGRETQYF. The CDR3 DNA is TGTGCCAGCAGGAATAGCGGGGGGAGGGAGACCCAGTACTTC.

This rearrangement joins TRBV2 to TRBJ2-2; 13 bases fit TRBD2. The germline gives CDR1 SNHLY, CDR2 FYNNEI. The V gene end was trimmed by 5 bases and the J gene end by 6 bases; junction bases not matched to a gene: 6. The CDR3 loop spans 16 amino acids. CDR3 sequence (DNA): TGTGCCAGCAGTAGGGAAGGACTAGCGGGAGCCGGGGAGCTGTTTTTT. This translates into CASSREGLAGAGELFF.

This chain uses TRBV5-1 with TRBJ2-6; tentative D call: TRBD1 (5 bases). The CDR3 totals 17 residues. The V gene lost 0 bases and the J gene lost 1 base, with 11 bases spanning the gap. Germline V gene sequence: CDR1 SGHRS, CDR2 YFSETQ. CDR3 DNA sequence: TGCGCCAGCAGCTTGGAGCCCAGGGCGTCTGGGGCCAACGTCCTGACTTTC. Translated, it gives CASSLEPRASGANVLTF.

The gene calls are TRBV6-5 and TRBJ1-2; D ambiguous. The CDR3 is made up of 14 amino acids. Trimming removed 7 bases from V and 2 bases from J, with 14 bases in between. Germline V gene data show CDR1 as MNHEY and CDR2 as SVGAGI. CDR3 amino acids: CASNTGGRNYGYTF. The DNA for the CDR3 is TGTGCCAGCAACACGGGAGGCAGGAACTATGGCTACACCTTC.